Listed below are T cell receptor beta chains from one sample, sequenced in a study of OX40 agonist ivuxolimab in advanced cancers. Only in-frame clones appear in the TCRdb table, and some are missing; sequencing was by immunoSEQ multiplex PCR. The table shows some 74,000 clones, with about four fifths occurring only once. The sample was CD4+ or CD8+ T cells sorted from blood, taken in a trial of the OX40 agonist ivuxolimab. These receptors were collected from an adult with an advanced solid tumor such as melanoma, head and neck, liver or kidney cancer. CDR3s include the opening cysteine and the closing phenylalanine or tryptophan. D genes are given only for firm matches. Not every row has a clone size; where given, it reads once, few, many or a size class.

TRBJ1-1	TRBV7-8	-	-	15	CASSFNREAGTEAFF	TGTGCCAGCAGCTTCAACAGGGAGGCTGGAACTGAAGCTTTCTTT
TRBJ2-2	TRBV4-2	-	-	17	CASSQAPRDSGSGELFF	TGTGCCAGCAGCCAAGCCCCAAGGGATTCCGGGAGCGGGGAGCTGTTTTTT
TRBJ2-2	TRBV6-5	-	-	13	CAGRHPNTGELFF	TGTGCCGGCCGGCACCCGAACACCGGGGAGCTGTTTTTT
TRBJ2-7	TRBV19	few	-	14	CASKPTGLSYEQYF	TGTGCCAGTAAACCCACGGGCCTCTCCTACGAGCAGTACTTC
TRBJ1-1	TRBV28	-	-	16	CASSFRSYRFYTEAFF	TGTGCCAGCAGTTTTCGCTCATACAGGTTCTACACTGAAGCTTTCTTT
TRBJ2-3	TRBV7-9	-	-	18	CASSSRIDRRGLTDTQYF	TGTGCCAGCAGCTCCCGTATAGACAGACGAGGCCTCACAGATACGCAGTATTTT
TRBJ2-5	TRBV2	-	TRBD1	15	CASSEEQGAEETQYF	TGTGCCAGCAGTGAAGAACAGGGGGCAGAGGAGACCCAGTACTTC
TRBJ2-1	TRBV6-6	-	-	11	CASTEKNEQFF	TGTGCCAGCACGGAAAAGAATGAGCAGTTCTTC
TRBJ2-7	TRBV14	-	-	21	CASSHQYPTGKEEGVLTEQYF	TGTGCCAGCAGCCACCAATATCCAACAGGGAAGGAGGAGGGGGTCTTGACCGAGCAGTACTTC
TRBJ1-4	TRBV5-1	-	-	16	CASSSSKAGANEKLFF	TGCGCCAGCAGCTCCTCTAAAGCTGGGGCTAATGAAAAACTGTTTTTT
TRBJ1-1	TRBV19	-	-	18	CASSPTSRSTKTWTEAFF	TGTGCCAGTAGTCCCACGTCGAGGTCCACGAAGACCTGGACTGAAGCTTTCTTT
TRBJ1-1	TRBV6-1	-	TRBD1	15	CASRKDRGANTEAFF	TGTGCCAGCAGAAAAGACAGGGGAGCGAACACTGAAGCTTTCTTT
TRBJ2-3	TRBV19	-	TRBD2	15	CASSTAGGTTDTQYF	TGTGCCAGTAGTACCGCGGGGGGGACCACAGATACGCAGTATTTT
TRBJ2-1	TRBV18	-	-	15	CASSPSVDLMNEQFF	TGTGCCAGCTCCCCATCAGTGGATTTAATGAATGAGCAGTTCTTC
TRBJ2-5	TRBV6-6	once	-	13	CASSYDFGETQYF	TGTGCCAGCAGTTACGACTTTGGAGAGACCCAGTACTTC
TRBJ1-4	TRBV28	few	TRBD1	14	CASSRGQNNEKLFF	TGTGCCAGCAGTCGGGGACAGAATAATGAAAAACTGTTTTTT
TRBJ1-5	TRBV28	once	-	14	CASSLGQGRQPQHF	TGTGCCAGCAGTTTAGGGCAGGGACGGCAGCCCCAGCATTTT
TRBJ1-2	TRBV29-1	-	-	13	CSVEDFLGYGYTF	TGCAGCGTTGAAGATTTCCTGGGATATGGCTACACCTTC
TRBJ2-2	TRBV2	-	-	15	CASSDRGENTGELFF	TGTGCCAGCAGTGACCGGGGCGAGAACACCGGGGAGCTGTTTTTT
TRBJ2-5	TRBV6-1	-	-	12	CASSANVETQYF	TGTGCCAGCAGTGCAAATGTGGAGACCCAGTACTTC
TRBJ2-3	TRBV7-2	-	TRBD2	15	CASSLQRGGTDTQYF	TGTGCCAGCAGCTTACAGCGGGGGGGCACAGATACGCAGTATTTT
TRBJ2-3	TRBV18	-	-	14	CASCQLGSTDTQYF	TGTGCCAGCTGCCAACTAGGGAGCACAGATACGCAGTATTTT
TRBJ1-2	TRBV4-1	once	TRBD1	16	CASSQATNQGGYGYTF	TGCGCCAGCAGCCAAGCCACGAATCAGGGGGGGTATGGCTACACCTTC
TRBJ2-2	TRBV6-4	-	-	14	CASSAGTNTGELFF	TGTGCCAGCAGTGCCGGGACCAACACCGGGGAGCTGTTTTTT
TRBJ1-1	TRBV6-5	-	TRBD1	13	CATRDRAGTEAFF	TGTGCCACACGAGACAGGGCCGGCACTGAAGCTTTCTTT
TRBJ2-7	TRBV7-2	-	TRBD2	16	CASSLVASGSGNEQYF	TGTGCCAGCAGCTTAGTAGCTAGCGGGAGCGGCAACGAGCAGTACTTC
TRBJ2-7	TRBV10-3	-	TRBD1	13	CAIDPGTGDEQYF	TGTGCCATCGACCCCGGGACAGGGGACGAGCAGTACTTC
TRBJ2-7	TRBV4-2	-	-	13	CASSQDPTQGQYF	TGTGCCAGCAGCCAAGATCCGACGCAGGGGCAGTACTTC
TRBJ1-6	TRBV7-9	-	TRBD1	14	CASISTGDNSPLHF	TGTGCCAGCATTTCGACAGGGGATAATTCACCCCTCCACTTT
TRBJ2-7	TRBV5-4	few	-	13	CASSFDRSNEQYF	TGTGCCAGCAGCTTCGACAGAAGCAACGAGCAGTACTTC
TRBJ2-7	TRBV5-1	-	-	14	CASSFTVDTYEQYF	TGCGCCAGCAGCTTTACGGTGGACACCTACGAGCAGTACTTC
TRBJ2-7	TRBV4-2	-	-	14	CASSQDKGQYEQYF	TGTGCCAGCAGCCAAGATAAAGGCCAGTACGAGCAGTACTTC
TRBJ2-3	TRBV7-6	-	-	13	CASSLIGADTQYF	TGTGCCAGCAGCTTAATCGGCGCAGATACGCAGTATTTT
TRBJ2-5	TRBV7-3	-	-	15	CASSLFSSSQETQYF	TGTGCCAGCAGCTTATTCAGCAGCTCTCAAGAGACCCAGTACTTC
TRBJ2-1	TRBV5-1	-	-	15	CASSQSSGRYNEQFF	TGCGCCAGCAGCCAGAGTTCCGGGAGATACAATGAGCAGTTCTTC
TRBJ2-1	TRBV2	-	TRBD2	13	CASSELADNEQFF	TGTGCCAGCAGTGAACTAGCGGACAATGAGCAGTTCTTC
TRBJ1-6	TRBV10-3	-	-	14	CAISPDVTGSPLHF	TGTGCCATCAGCCCGGACGTGACGGGTTCACCCCTCCACTTT
TRBJ2-1	TRBV2	-	TRBD2	22	CASSEARRLAGGPYSPYNEQFF	TGTGCCAGCAGTGAAGCGCGGCGACTAGCGGGAGGGCCATATAGCCCCTACAATGAGCAGTTCTTC
TRBJ2-1	TRBV4-1	many	-	14	CASNYLGGGDEQFF	TGCGCCAGCAACTACTTAGGGGGGGGCGATGAGCAGTTCTTC
TRBJ2-5	TRBV6-6	-	TRBD2	16	CASSLSRASGAETQYF	TGTGCCAGCAGTTTGTCAAGGGCTAGCGGGGCAGAGACCCAGTACTTC
TRBJ2-3	TRBV2	once	TRBD2	15	CASSPTSGGVYTQYF	TGTGCCAGCTCACCGACTAGCGGGGGTGTGTATACGCAGTATTTT
TRBJ1-4	TRBV28	-	-	13	CAIQQTTNEKLFF	TGTGCCATCCAACAGACAACTAATGAAAAACTGTTTTTT
TRBJ2-4	TRBV28	-	TRBD2	14	CASRQIAGANIQYF	TGTGCCAGCAGGCAAATAGCGGGAGCGAACATTCAGTACTTC
TRBJ2-5	TRBV5-1	-	-	15	CASSLEAALKETQYF	TGCGCCAGCAGCTTGGAGGCCGCCTTGAAAGAGACCCAGTACTTC
TRBJ2-7	TRBV7-2	few	-	13	CASSLEAEYEQYF	TGTGCCAGCAGCTTAGAAGCAGAATACGAGCAGTACTTC
TRBJ1-2	TRBV6-5	few	-	15	CASSYGSALLKGYTF	TGTGCCAGCAGTTATGGTTCCGCGCTGCTGAAGGGCTACACCTTC
TRBJ1-1	TRBV6-1	-	-	14	CASSDWEGDTEAFF	TGTGCCAGCAGTGACTGGGAGGGGGACACTGAAGCTTTCTTT
TRBJ2-3	TRBV19	-	-	15	CASSIFGPSTDTQYF	TGTGCCAGTAGTATTTTCGGGCCCAGCACAGATACGCAGTATTTT
TRBJ1-2	TRBV2	many	TRBD1	16	CASSEFGTGGIYGYTF	TGTGCCAGCAGTGAATTTGGGACAGGGGGAATCTATGGCTACACCTTC
TRBJ2-5	TRBV11-3	-	TRBD2	16	CASTQGVAGLQETQYF	TGTGCCAGCACCCAAGGGGTAGCGGGCCTCCAAGAGACCCAGTACTTC
TRBJ2-5	TRBV19	many	-	12	CASSIGRETQYF	TGTGCCAGTAGTATAGGGCGGGAGACCCAGTACTTC
TRBJ2-5	TRBV5-1	-	TRBD2	15	CASRFLERGRETQYF	TGCGCCAGCAGATTCTTAGAGCGGGGGCGAGAGACCCAGTACTTC
TRBJ2-3	TRBV29-1	-	TRBD1	17	CSVETGTGLISTDTQYF	TGCAGCGTTGAAACCGGGACAGGCCTTATTAGCACAGATACGCAGTATTTT
TRBJ2-7	TRBV6-1	-	TRBD1	15	CASSEFKAGGREQYF	TGTGCCAGCAGTGAGTTCAAGGCAGGGGGAAGGGAGCAGTACTTC
TRBJ1-5	TRBV28	few	TRBD1	16	CASSFSGTAFDQPQHF	TGTGCCAGCAGTTTCTCCGGGACAGCTTTCGATCAGCCCCAGCATTTT